This TCR beta chain comes out of a study of T cell changes during pregnancy in multiple sclerosis. This clone was seen once. Profiling relied on immunoSEQ multiplex PCR, and the TCRdb table lists in-frame clones only, not all of them. The data show under 50,000 clones, just under 95% seen once. The junction had 9 bases not matched to a gene; V was cut back by 5 bases and J by 5 bases. Germline CDR1 is MDHEN and CDR2 is SYDVKM. The CDR3 is made up of 15 amino acids. This specimen was CD8+ T cells from peripheral blood mononuclear cells, taken in the first trimester of pregnancy. The chain is built from TRBV28 and TRBJ2-7; 10 nucleotides match TRBD1. The sequence derives from a female donor with multiple sclerosis, enrolled in a pregnancy study. The CDR3 DNA is TGTGCCAGCAGTCCAATCCGGGACAGGGGTAACGAGCAGTACTTC. This encodes CASSPIRDRGNEQYF.